Below, 22 T cell receptor beta chains from the same sample are listed, as sequenced in a study of T-cell reconstitution after alpha-beta-depleted transplantation in children. The TCRbeta library incorporated unique molecular identifiers. TCRdb passed the PCR reads through MiXCR, listing each CDR3 protein once. The sample has some 240,000 distinct CDR3 sequences, more than 10% seen once; the top ten hold 2.6%. The material was PBMCs from the stem cell graft donor, obtained from the stem cell graft. Every receptor here comes from a human donor who donated a stem cell graft to a child with acute lymphoblastic leukemia.

The V gene is TRBV5-6, the J gene TRBJ2-3, with D unclear. Trimming took 4 bases from V and 2 from J, leaving 17 bases between them. This CDR3 is built from 16 residues. Germline V gene data show CDR1 as SGHDT and CDR2 as YYEEEE. This chain's CDR3 is CASSPQVAIITDTQYF. CDR3 sequence (DNA): TGTGCCAGCAGCCCGCAGGTTGCCATTATCACAGATACGCAGTATTTT.

This clonotype was counted a few times. V and J are TRBV4-3 and TRBJ1-1; tentatively, D is TRBD1 (5 bases). Germline V gene sequence: CDR1 LGHNA, CDR2 YSLEER. The length of the CDR3 is 15 residues. V was clipped by 4 bases and J by 2 bases, with 14 bases between them. This chain's CDR3 is CASSPYNRDNTEAFF. CDR3 DNA sequence: TGCGCCAGCAGCCCATATAATAGGGACAACACTGAAGCTTTCTTT.

This clonotype has at least ten counts. The J gene is TRBJ2-2, the V gene TRBV7-2; D may match TRBD1 or TRBD2 (5 bases each). The CDR3 totals 16 residues. V was shortened by 5 bases and J by 3 bases, with 16 bases between the two germline ends. Germline loops: CDR1 SGHTA, CDR2 FQGNSA. DNA for the CDR3: TGTGCCAGCAGCCGAAAGAGGGGCCGGGACACCGGGGAGCTGTTTTTT. Translated: CASSRKRGRDTGELFF.

This clonotype was detected ten times or more. V is TRBV6-2 or TRBV6-3 and J is TRBJ2-3; 11 bases match TRBD2. The CDR3 runs to 15 residues. Germline CDR1 MNHEY, CDR2 SVGEGT. V shed 4 bases and J 4 bases; nucleotides not matched to a gene: 4. CDR3 nucleotide sequence: TGTGCCAGCAGTTTAACTAGCGGGGGAGCAGATACGCAGTATTTT. Translated, it gives CASSLTSGGADTQYF.

This clonotype came up many times. V gene TRBV4-3 combines with J gene TRBJ2-1, with TRBD2 matching 9 bases. V was clipped by 0 bases and J by 12 bases; unmatched bases: 12. The CDR3 is 16 amino acids. CDR1 and CDR2 from the germline V gene are LGHNA and YSLEER. For the CDR3, the DNA is TGCGCCAGCAGCCAAGAGGCGTCGCTAGCGGGATCCCCGCAGTTCTTC. This gives the protein CASSQEASLAGSPQFF.

This clonotype came up a few times. This rearrangement joins TRBV5-1 to TRBJ2-3; TRBD2 aligns across 10 bases. The CDR3 covers 15 residues. Germline V gene lookup returns CDR1 SGHRS and CDR2 YFSETQ. The V and J ends lost 4 bases and 5 bases, in that order; junction bases with no gene match: 7. The CDR3 sequence is CASSIFLAGEDTQYF. CDR3 DNA: TGCGCCAGCAGCATTTTCCTAGCGGGGGAAGATACGCAGTATTTT.

In its sample, this clonotype was seen many times. The chain employs TRBV10-3 and TRBJ1-4, with TRBD1 as a possible D gene (5 bases). CDR1 ENHRY and CDR2 SYGVKD come from the germline V gene. The CDR3 runs 14 residues. The germline V and J ends were trimmed by 2 bases and 7 bases, with 11 bases remaining between them. Here the CDR3 reads CAISENRRGEKLFF. CDR3 nucleotides: TGTGCCATCAGTGAGAACAGGAGGGGTGAAAAACTGTTTTTT.

The sample holds many counts of this clonotype. The chain is built from TRBV28 and TRBJ2-3; D is ambiguous. The CDR3 runs 16 residues. V dropped 5 bases and J dropped 2 bases, with 17 bases sitting between them. Germline V CDR1 and CDR2: MDHEN, SYDVKM. CDR3 amino acids: CASSVASQQYTDTQYF. The CDR3 coding sequence is TGTGCCAGCAGTGTTGCCAGCCAGCAGTACACAGATACGCAGTATTTT. Together with reference TRBV28 and TRBJ2-3, the CDR3 gives the full variable domain: DVKVTQSSRYLVKRTGEKVFLECVQDMDHENMFWYRQDPGLGLRLIYFSYDVKMKEKGDIPEGYSVSREKKERFSLILESASTNQTSMYLCASSVASQQYTDTQYFGPGTRLTVL.

This clonotype appeared many times. This chain joins TRBV7-8 and TRBJ1-1; D unclear. The CDR3 contains 16 residues. In germline, CDR1 is SGHVS, CDR2 FQNEAQ. The V and J ends lost 1 base and 4 bases respectively, with 16 bases between them. The CDR3: CASSLGRSLSSTEAFF. CDR3 nucleotide sequence: TGTGCCAGCAGCTTAGGCAGGTCCCTTTCTAGCACTGAAGCTTTCTTT. The full variable domain, rest sourced from reference TRBV7-8 and TRBJ1-1, is GAGVSQSPRYKVAKRGQDVALRCDPISGHVSLFWYQQALGQGPEFLTYFQNEAQLDKSGLPSDRFFAERPEGSVSTLKIQRTQQEDSAVYLCASSLGRSLSSTEAFFGQGTRLTVV.

There are many counts of this clonotype. The J gene is TRBJ2-7, the V gene TRBV5-1, with D unresolved. With 0 bases removed from V and 2 bases from J, the gap between germline ends came to 9 bases. The CDR3 spans 14 residues. Germline V CDR1 and CDR2: SGHRS, YFSETQ. As DNA, the CDR3 is TGCGCCAGCAGCTTGGCCGTTGGCCCCTACGAGCAGTACTTC. It translates to CASSLAVGPYEQYF. Combining the CDR3 with reference TRBV5-1 and TRBJ2-7 gives the whole variable domain KAGVTQTPRYLIKTRGQQVTLSCSPISGHRSVSWYQQTPGQGLQFLFEYFSETQRNKGNFPGRFSGRQFSNSRSEMNVSTLELGDSALYLCASSLAVGPYEQYFGPGTRLTVT.

This clonotype was recorded at least ten times. This chain joins TRBV6-2 or TRBV6-3 and TRBJ1-1; D remains ambiguous. The V end lost 6 bases, the J end lost 2 bases, and 13 bases lay between the germline ends. There are 14 residues in the CDR3. The germline V gene encodes CDR1 MNHEY and CDR2 SVGEGT. The CDR3 here is CASRIGATNTEAFF. The CDR3 DNA reads TGTGCCAGCAGAATAGGAGCTACCAACACTGAAGCTTTCTTT.

Comments on this clonotype: This could be a read error, since a much larger clone is one nucleotide away. The chain is built from TRBV18 and TRBJ2-2; D gene unclear. CDR3 size: 15 residues. Per the germline V gene, CDR1 is KGHSH and CDR2 is LQKENI. Trimming removed 6 bases at V and 7 bases at J, with 18 bases between. CDR3 bases: TGTGCCAGCTCGACCACGGCGTGTTCGGTCGGGGAGCTGTTTTTT. It translates to CASSTTACSVGELFF.

This clonotype was recorded many times. The CDR3, as DNA: TGTGCCAGCAGTTACTTTAGCAGGGGCAGAGAGACCCAGTACTTC. It is translated as CASSYFSRGRETQYF. V gene TRBV6-5 combines with J gene TRBJ2-5, with D maybe TRBD1 (6 bases). The germline V gene encodes CDR1 MNHEY and CDR2 SVGAGI. With 1 base removed from V and 4 bases from J, the gap between germline ends came to 13 bases. The CDR3 covers 15 residues.

Only a few counts were recorded for this clonotype. The chain combines TRBV19 with TRBJ2-1; D tentatively fits TRBD1 or TRBD2 (5 bases each). CDR1 and CDR2 (germline): LNHDA, SQIVND (reference sequence). The CDR3 has 13 amino acids. The germline V and J ends were trimmed by 1 base and 9 bases, with 10 bases remaining between them. The CDR3 region is CASSIVEGSEQFF. As DNA, the CDR3 is TGTGCCAGTAGTATAGTCGAGGGGAGTGAGCAGTTCTTC.

This clonotype was observed many times. The chain has TRBV6-2 or TRBV6-3 and TRBJ2-3, with D possibly being TRBD1 (6 bases). The ends were cut back, 5 bases at V and 0 bases at J, with 12 bases in the middle. The CDR3 has 15 residues. Germline V gives CDR1 MNHEY, CDR2 SVGEGT. For the CDR3, the DNA is TGTGCCAGCAGTGGAAACAGGGCTAGCACAGATACGCAGTATTTT. It is translated as CASSGNRASTDTQYF.

In its sample, this clonotype was seen many times. J is TRBJ2-1 and V is TRBV3-1, with D uncertain. From germline, CDR1 is LGHDT and CDR2 YNNKEL (reference sequence). Trimming took off 0 bases at V and 13 bases at J, with 10 bases between the two ends. This CDR3 region has 12 residues. CDR3 amino acids: CASSQDERSQFF. The DNA of the CDR3 is TGTGCCAGCAGCCAAGACGAGCGATCTCAGTTCTTC.

This clonotype was recorded a few times. This chain joins TRBV30 and TRBJ1-5; D is unclear. Germline CDR1 GTSNPN, CDR2 SVGIG (reference sequence). The germline V and J ends were trimmed by 1 base and 0 bases, with 10 bases remaining between them. The length of the CDR3 is 15 residues. CDR3 sequence reads: CAWSGTAHSNQPQHF. The CDR3 DNA is TGTGCCTGGAGTGGAACAGCCCATAGCAATCAGCCCCAGCATTTT.

This clonotype was seen more than once but under ten times. The V call is TRBV5-1, the J call TRBJ1-1; D uncertain. V was trimmed by 5 bases and J by 0 bases, leaving 14 bases between them. Germline CDR1 is SGHRS and CDR2 is YFSETQ. The CDR3 is 15 amino acids. This CDR3 is CASRAVKGMNTEAFF. The CDR3 bases are TGCGCCAGCAGGGCGGTAAAGGGCATGAACACTGAAGCTTTCTTT.

The rearrangement joins TRBV6-5 to TRBJ1-2; D is ambiguous. Trimming took 2 bases from V and 8 from J, leaving 15 bases between them. In germline, CDR1 is MNHEY, CDR2 SVGAGI. This CDR3 comprises 14 residues. The CDR3 DNA sequence: TGTGCCAGCAGTTACGCGGCTTACGCTACGGGCTACACCTTC. This gives the protein CASSYAAYATGYTF.

This clonotype was recorded at least ten times. V is TRBV9 and J is TRBJ2-7, with TRBD2 identical over 9 bases. V lost 0 bases, J lost 2 bases, and 6 bases stayed unmatched. This CDR3 has 16 amino acids. Germline assignment: CDR1 SGDLS and CDR2 YYNGEE. This CDR3 is CASSVDSGRLTYEQYF. DNA for the CDR3: TGTGCCAGCAGCGTAGATAGCGGGAGATTAACCTACGAGCAGTACTTC.

The chain employs TRBV6-5 and TRBJ2-7, with D possibly being TRBD2 (6 bases). V shed 2 bases and J shed 6 bases, with 11 bases lying between them. CDR1 and CDR2 (germline): MNHEY, SVGAGI. The CDR3 extends over 13 amino acids. CDR3 coding DNA: TGTGCCAGCAGTTACACAGAGGGACTCGAGCAGTACTTC. Protein sequence: CASSYTEGLEQYF.

This clonotype appeared many times. The chain employs TRBV20-1 and TRBJ2-1; weak D call: TRBD2 (5 bases). This CDR3 region has 14 residues. CDR1 is DFQATT, CDR2 SNEGSKA, per germline (reference sequence). V was trimmed by 3 bases and J by 0 bases, leaving 9 bases between them. CDR3 residues: CSARTGSSYNEQFF. CDR3 bases: TGCAGTGCTAGGACGGGGAGCTCCTACAATGAGCAGTTCTTC.